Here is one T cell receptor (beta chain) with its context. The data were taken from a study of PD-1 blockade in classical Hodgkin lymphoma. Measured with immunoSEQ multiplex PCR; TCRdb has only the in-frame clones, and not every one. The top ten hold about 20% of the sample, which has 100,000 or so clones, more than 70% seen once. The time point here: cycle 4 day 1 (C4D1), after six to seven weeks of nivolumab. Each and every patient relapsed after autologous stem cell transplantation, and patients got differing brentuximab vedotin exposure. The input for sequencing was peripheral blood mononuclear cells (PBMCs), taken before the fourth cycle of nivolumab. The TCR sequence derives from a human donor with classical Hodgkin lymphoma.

The CDR3 reads CASSYDGYEQYF. The DNA of the CDR3 is TGTGCCAGCAGTTACGACGGCTACGAGCAGTACTTC. V is TRBV6-9 and J is TRBJ2-7; D is uncertain. V dropped 3 bases and J dropped 3 bases, with 6 bases sitting between them. The CDR3 consists of 12 residues. The germline CDR1 and CDR2 sequences are MNHGY and SVAAGI.